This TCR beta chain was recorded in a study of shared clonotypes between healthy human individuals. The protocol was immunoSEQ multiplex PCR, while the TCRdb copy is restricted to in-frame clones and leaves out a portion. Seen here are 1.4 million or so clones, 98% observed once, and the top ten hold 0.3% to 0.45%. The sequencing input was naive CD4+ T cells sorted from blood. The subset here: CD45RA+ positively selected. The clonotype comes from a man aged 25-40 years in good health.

CDR3 loop: CSVGRTSAHQETQYF. The CDR3 DNA is TGCAGCGTAGGAAGGACTAGCGCGCACCAAGAGACCCAGTACTTC. This sequence joins TRBV29-1 and TRBJ2-5; 9 bases align to TRBD2. The junction had 8 bases not matched to a gene; V was cut back by 6 bases and J by 0 bases. In germline, CDR1 is SQVTM, CDR2 ANQGSEA. This CDR3 region has 15 residues.